A selection of T cell receptor beta chains follows, all from one sample in a study of cytomegalovirus exposure and HLA in healthy donors. Sequencing was performed with immunoSEQ multiplex PCR; in TCRdb, only in-frame clones are kept and a portion is missing. The data hold fewer than 200,000 clones, with 70% to 90% observed a single time. Sequenced sample: PBMCs. Receptors were obtained from a woman younger than 30 in good health and CMV-seronegative. CDR3s include the opening cysteine and the closing phenylalanine or tryptophan. Fields, in order: D gene, V gene, J gene, clone size, CDR3 length, CDR3 protein, CDR3 DNA. A D gene is named only where the DNA matches it firmly. Clone size appears in some rows only: once, few, many, or a class for an expanded clone.

d_call: TRBD1
v_call: TRBV14
j_call: TRBJ1-1
clone_size: .
cdr3_length: 18
cdr3_aa: CASSLPPYGTGLNTEAFF
cdr3_nt: TGTGCCAGCAGCCTACCACCCTACGGGACAGGACTGAACACTGAAGCTTTCTTT

d_call: .
v_call: TRBV6-5
j_call: TRBJ1-2
clone_size: .
cdr3_length: 15
cdr3_aa: CASRDKGRGKEGYTF
cdr3_nt: TGTGCCAGCAGGGATAAAGGAAGGGGGAAGGAGGGCTACACCTTC

d_call: TRBD2
v_call: TRBV12-5
j_call: TRBJ2-2
clone_size: .
cdr3_length: 15
cdr3_aa: CASGQNSGSTGELFF
cdr3_nt: TGTGCTAGTGGGCAGAATAGCGGGAGCACCGGGGAGCTGTTTTTT

d_call: .
v_call: TRBV4-3
j_call: TRBJ2-7
clone_size: .
cdr3_length: 16
cdr3_aa: CASSQTDRAGFYEQYF
cdr3_nt: TGCGCCAGCAGCCAGACTGACAGAGCAGGCTTCTACGAGCAGTACTTC

d_call: .
v_call: TRBV10-2
j_call: TRBJ2-1
clone_size: .
cdr3_length: 15
cdr3_aa: CASSRRDNAGNEQFF
cdr3_nt: TGCGCCAGCAGTCGCCGGGACAATGCTGGCAATGAGCAGTTCTTC

d_call: TRBD1
v_call: TRBV6-1
j_call: TRBJ2-5
clone_size: .
cdr3_length: 15
cdr3_aa: CASAPTTGGLTTQYF
cdr3_nt: TGTGCCAGCGCCCCTACAACAGGGGGTTTGACGACCCAGTACTTC

d_call: .
v_call: TRBV7-2
j_call: TRBJ2-1
clone_size: few
cdr3_length: 12
cdr3_aa: CASSSMTGEQFF
cdr3_nt: TGTGCCAGCAGCTCTATGACTGGTGAGCAGTTCTTC

d_call: .
v_call: TRBV6-1
j_call: TRBJ2-5
clone_size: .
cdr3_length: 15
cdr3_aa: CASSVQTGPQETQYF
cdr3_nt: TGTGCCAGCAGTGTCCAGACAGGTCCCCAAGAGACCCAGTACTTC

d_call: TRBD2
v_call: TRBV9
j_call: TRBJ2-1
clone_size: .
cdr3_length: 16
cdr3_aa: CASSVTSASSYNEQFF
cdr3_nt: TGTGCCAGCAGCGTCACTAGCGCAAGCTCCTACAATGAGCAGTTCTTC

d_call: .
v_call: TRBV6-5
j_call: TRBJ2-7
clone_size: .
cdr3_length: 14
cdr3_aa: CASKRGGDSYEQYF
cdr3_nt: TGTGCCAGCAAAAGGGGGGGCGATTCCTACGAGCAGTACTTC

d_call: .
v_call: TRBV10-3
j_call: TRBJ2-3
clone_size: .
cdr3_length: 13
cdr3_aa: CAIRGGETDTQYF
cdr3_nt: TGTGCCATCAGAGGGGGTGAGACAGATACGCAGTATTTT

d_call: TRBD2
v_call: TRBV30
j_call: TRBJ2-2
clone_size: .
cdr3_length: 16
cdr3_aa: CAWKKRTSGNTGELFF
cdr3_nt: TGTGCCTGGAAAAAAAGGACTAGCGGGAACACCGGGGAGCTGTTTTTT

d_call: .
v_call: TRBV7-3
j_call: TRBJ2-3
clone_size: .
cdr3_length: 17
cdr3_aa: CASSLFPIRGGTDTQYF
cdr3_nt: TGTGCCAGCAGCTTATTCCCGATCAGGGGTGGCACAGATACGCAGTATTTT

d_call: TRBD1
v_call: TRBV7-6
j_call: TRBJ2-5
clone_size: .
cdr3_length: 19
cdr3_aa: CASSFNGVGTGGTRETQYF
cdr3_nt: TGTGCCAGCAGCTTTAACGGCGTCGGGACAGGCGGGACTCGGGAGACCCAGTACTTC

d_call: TRBD2
v_call: TRBV18
j_call: TRBJ2-4
clone_size: .
cdr3_length: 15
cdr3_aa: CASSPPSGAKNIQYF
cdr3_nt: TGTGCCAGCTCACCCCCTAGCGGGGCCAAAAACATTCAGTACTTC

d_call: TRBD2
v_call: TRBV15
j_call: TRBJ2-3
clone_size: .
cdr3_length: 19
cdr3_aa: CATSRESGTSGRATDTQYF
cdr3_nt: TGTGCCACCAGCAGAGAATCCGGGACTAGCGGGAGGGCGACAGATACGCAGTATTTT

d_call: .
v_call: TRBV7-2
j_call: TRBJ1-4
clone_size: .
cdr3_length: 13
cdr3_aa: CASSFSAYEKLFF
cdr3_nt: TGTGCCAGCAGCTTCAGCGCTTATGAAAAACTGTTTTTT

d_call: TRBD1
v_call: TRBV28
j_call: TRBJ2-7
clone_size: .
cdr3_length: 16
cdr3_aa: CASSPIAGTGLDEQYF
cdr3_nt: TGTGCCAGCAGCCCCATCGCCGGGACAGGGCTCGACGAGCAGTACTTC

d_call: .
v_call: TRBV5-1
j_call: TRBJ2-7
clone_size: .
cdr3_length: 15
cdr3_aa: CASSWKRTGGDEQYF
cdr3_nt: TGCGCCAGCAGCTGGAAGCGTACCGGAGGGGACGAGCAGTACTTC

d_call: TRBD1
v_call: TRBV18
j_call: TRBJ2-1
clone_size: .
cdr3_length: 17
cdr3_aa: CASSPRGQGTSNNEQFF
cdr3_nt: TGTGCCAGCTCACCCCGCGGACAGGGTACGAGCAACAATGAGCAGTTCTTC

d_call: .
v_call: TRBV4-1
j_call: TRBJ2-3
clone_size: .
cdr3_length: 17
cdr3_aa: CASSPYYLGLTTDTQYF
cdr3_nt: TGCGCCAGCAGCCCTTACTACCTCGGACTAACCACAGATACGCAGTATTTT

d_call: .
v_call: TRBV29-1
j_call: TRBJ2-3
clone_size: .
cdr3_length: 15
cdr3_aa: CSVEDRLASTDTQYF
cdr3_nt: TGCAGCGTTGAAGATAGGCTAGCGAGCACAGATACGCAGTATTTT

d_call: .
v_call: TRBV6-5
j_call: TRBJ2-2
clone_size: .
cdr3_length: 14
cdr3_aa: CASSLTRSTGELFF
cdr3_nt: TGTGCCAGCAGTCTTACCCGGTCGACCGGGGAGCTGTTTTTT

d_call: TRBD2
v_call: TRBV4-2
j_call: TRBJ2-1
clone_size: .
cdr3_length: 16
cdr3_aa: CASSQSGTSGSDEQFF
cdr3_nt: TGTGCCAGCAGCCAATCCGGGACTAGCGGGAGCGATGAGCAGTTCTTC

d_call: .
v_call: TRBV6-1
j_call: TRBJ2-7
clone_size: .
cdr3_length: 15
cdr3_aa: CASSDRASPTYEQYF
cdr3_nt: TGTGCCAGCAGTGATCGGGCTAGCCCCACCTACGAGCAGTACTTC

d_call: .
v_call: TRBV5-1
j_call: TRBJ1-3
clone_size: .
cdr3_length: 15
cdr3_aa: CASSKDGQTGNTIYF
cdr3_nt: TGCGCCAGCAGCAAGGACGGACAGACGGGAAACACCATATATTTT

d_call: TRBD2
v_call: TRBV28
j_call: TRBJ2-7
clone_size: .
cdr3_length: 14
cdr3_aa: CASSPPAGAYEQYF
cdr3_nt: TGTGCCAGCAGTCCTCCAGCGGGAGCCTACGAGCAGTACTTC

d_call: TRBD2
v_call: TRBV18
j_call: TRBJ2-7
clone_size: .
cdr3_length: 16
cdr3_aa: CASSPSSTSGSYEQYF
cdr3_nt: TGTGCCAGCTCACCAAGTTCGACTAGCGGGAGCTACGAGCAGTACTTC

d_call: TRBD1
v_call: TRBV18
j_call: TRBJ1-2
clone_size: .
cdr3_length: 14
cdr3_aa: CASSPPDRVQGYTF
cdr3_nt: TGTGCCAGCTCACCACCGGACAGGGTACAGGGCTACACCTTC

d_call: .
v_call: TRBV7-9
j_call: TRBJ2-7
clone_size: .
cdr3_length: 14
cdr3_aa: CASSPRGDRYEQYF
cdr3_nt: TGTGCCAGCAGCCCCCGGGGAGATAGATACGAGCAGTACTTC

d_call: TRBD1
v_call: TRBV5-4
j_call: TRBJ2-3
clone_size: .
cdr3_length: 15
cdr3_aa: CASSFQTGGTDTQYF
cdr3_nt: TGTGCCAGCAGCTTCCAGACAGGGGGCACAGATACGCAGTATTTT

d_call: .
v_call: TRBV6-6
j_call: TRBJ1-5
clone_size: .
cdr3_length: 14
cdr3_aa: CASSYFKSNQPQHF
cdr3_nt: TGTGCCAGCAGTTACTTTAAAAGCAATCAGCCCCAGCATTTT

d_call: .
v_call: TRBV11-3
j_call: TRBJ1-1
clone_size: .
cdr3_length: 13
cdr3_aa: CASSLGRNTEAFF
cdr3_nt: TGTGCCAGCAGCCTCGGGAGGAACACTGAAGCTTTCTTT

d_call: .
v_call: TRBV7-8
j_call: TRBJ2-6
clone_size: few
cdr3_length: 18
cdr3_aa: CASSATFGQPHGANVLTF
cdr3_nt: TGTGCCAGCAGCGCTACATTCGGACAGCCACATGGGGCCAACGTCCTGACTTTC

d_call: .
v_call: TRBV4-3
j_call: TRBJ2-7
clone_size: few
cdr3_length: 16
cdr3_aa: CASSQAFTGNSYEQYF
cdr3_nt: TGCGCCAGCAGCCAAGCCTTCACAGGAAATTCCTACGAGCAGTACTTC